A selection of T cell receptor beta chains follows, all from one sample in a study of OX40 agonist ivuxolimab in advanced cancers. The table came from immunoSEQ multiplex PCR; TCRdb's copy has only in-frame clones and leaves some out. Among 85,000 to 95,000 clones listed, 89% were seen once. The starting material was CD4+ or CD8+ T cells sorted from blood, obtained in a trial of the OX40 agonist ivuxolimab. The receptors were sampled from an adult with an advanced solid tumor such as melanoma, head and neck, liver or kidney cancer. Each CDR3 is given with its conserved first and last residue. Fields, in order: V gene, clone size, D gene, J gene, CDR3 DNA, CDR3 protein. The D gene is left open where the match is weak. Some rows mark clone size as missing; the rest say once, few, many or name a class of expanded clone.

>TRBV5-1|NA|NA|TRBJ2-7
TGCGCCAGCAGCTTGGGGGAGACACCCACCTCCTACGAGCAGTACTTC
CASSLGETPTSYEQYF
>TRBV27|once|TRBD2|TRBJ2-1
TGTGCCAGCAGTATCCTAGCGGGAGGGCCGAAAAATGAGCAGTTCTTC
CASSILAGGPKNEQFF
>TRBV25-1|NA|TRBD1|TRBJ2-7
TGTGCCAGCAGCCCGGGACAGGGTTTTTACGAGCAGTACTTC
CASSPGQGFYEQYF
>TRBV28|NA|NA|TRBJ1-4
TGTGCCAGCATGCGCACCACTAATGAAAAACTGTTTTTT
CASMRTTNEKLFF
>TRBV6-1|NA|NA|TRBJ1-6
TGTGCCAGCAGTGAGGGCTATAATTCACCCCTCCACTTT
CASSEGYNSPLHF
>TRBV6-5|NA|NA|TRBJ1-2
TGTGCCAGCAGTTACTCGGGCTATGGCTACACCTTC
CASSYSGYGYTF
>TRBV7-2|once|NA|TRBJ2-1
TGTGCCAGCAGCTTCGACAGGCTCTCCTACAATGAGCAGTTCTTC
CASSFDRLSYNEQFF
>TRBV5-8|NA|NA|TRBJ2-1
TGTGCCAGCAGCCCTGGACAGTATCTCACCTACAATGAGCAGTTCTTC
CASSPGQYLTYNEQFF
>TRBV27|NA|NA|TRBJ1-3
TGTGCCAGCAGTCCTACAGGCTCTGGAAACACCATATATTTT
CASSPTGSGNTIYF
>TRBV28|NA|NA|TRBJ1-5
TGTGCCAGCGTAGTGGGGGGGCAGCCCCAGCATTTT
CASVVGGQPQHF
>TRBV28|NA|TRBD1|TRBJ2-4
TGTGCCAGCAGTGCACCTCGACAGGGGGCCAAAAACATTCAGTACTTC
CASSAPRQGAKNIQYF
>TRBV9|few|TRBD2|TRBJ2-7
TGTGCCAGCAGCGTAGGGGTTAGCGGGATCTACGAGCAGTACTTC
CASSVGVSGIYEQYF
>TRBV5-1|NA|NA|TRBJ2-2
TGCGCCAGCAGCCCACGGACAAGCGCGAACACCGGGGAGCTGTTTTTT
CASSPRTSANTGELFF
>TRBV11-2|NA|NA|TRBJ1-2
TGTGCCAGCAGCTTAGGACAGAGCTATGGCTACACCTTC
CASSLGQSYGYTF
>TRBV28|NA|NA|TRBJ2-3
TGTGCCAGCAGTTCGGAGACAGATACGCAGTATTTT
CASSSETDTQYF
>TRBV19|NA|TRBD2|TRBJ2-3
TGTGCCAGTAGTATCCGAGCGGGAGCCCCAGATACGCAGTATTTT
CASSIRAGAPDTQYF
>TRBV11-2|NA|NA|TRBJ1-2
TGTGCCAGCAGCTTCAGATATGGCTACACCTTC
CASSFRYGYTF
>TRBV18|NA|TRBD1|TRBJ1-5
TGTGCCAGCTCACCTCAACCGATCGGGACAGGGGACGCTCAGCCCCAGCATTTT
CASSPQPIGTGDAQPQHF
>TRBV28|once|NA|TRBJ2-3
TGTGCCAGCAGCTCTAGTTTAGAGGCCTCGACCGCCCGCCAGTATTTT
CASSSSLEASTARQYF
>TRBV4-3|many|TRBD2|TRBJ2-1
TGCGCCAGCAGCCAAGAGGGACTAGCGGGTGAGAATGAGCAGTTCTTC
CASSQEGLAGENEQFF
>TRBV28|NA|NA|TRBJ1-1
TGTGCCAGCAGTTCGCCCGGGACGGCGAACACTGAAGCTTTCTTT
CASSSPGTANTEAFF
>TRBV6-6|NA|NA|TRBJ1-1
TGTGCCAGCTCCCGAAAGGGTTGGACTGAAGCTTTCTTT
CASSRKGWTEAFF
>TRBV21-1|NA|NA|TRBJ1-5
TGTGCCAGCAGCAAAAAACAGGGGTTTTGGAGTCAGCCCCAGCATTTT
CASSKKQGFWSQPQHF
>TRBV5-4|NA|NA|TRBJ2-2
TGTGCCAGCAGCCAAGCAGCGGGTTCGAACACCGGGGAGCTGTTTTTT
CASSQAAGSNTGELFF
>TRBV7-2|NA|TRBD1|TRBJ2-7
TGTGCCAGCAGCTTAGTACCGGGACAGGGGAGCGACGAGCAGTACTTC
CASSLVPGQGSDEQYF
>TRBV6-1|NA|NA|TRBJ1-4
TGTGCCAGCAGTGAAGTAGGGACGGACGGGGAAAAACTGTTTTTT
CASSEVGTDGEKLFF
>TRBV28|NA|NA|TRBJ1-3
TGTGCCAGCAGGTCGGGGTCAGTAAACACCATATATTTT
CASRSGSVNTIYF